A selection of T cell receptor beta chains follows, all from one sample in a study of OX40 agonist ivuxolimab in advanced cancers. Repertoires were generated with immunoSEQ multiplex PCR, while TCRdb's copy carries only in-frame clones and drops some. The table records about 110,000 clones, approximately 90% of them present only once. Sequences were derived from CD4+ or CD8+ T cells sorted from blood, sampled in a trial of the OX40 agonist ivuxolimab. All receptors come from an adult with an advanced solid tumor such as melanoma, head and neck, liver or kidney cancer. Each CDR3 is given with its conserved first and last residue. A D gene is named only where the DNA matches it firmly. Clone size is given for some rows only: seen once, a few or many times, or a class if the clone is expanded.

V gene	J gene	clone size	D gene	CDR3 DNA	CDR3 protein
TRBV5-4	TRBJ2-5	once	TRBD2	TGTGCCAGCAGTTCCTCCGGGACTAGCGGGCGGGAGACCCAGTACTTC	CASSSSGTSGRETQYF
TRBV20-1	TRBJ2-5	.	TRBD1	TGCAGTGCTACGACAGGGGAGACCCAGTACTTC	CSATTGETQYF
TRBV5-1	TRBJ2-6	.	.	TGCGCCAGCAGCTTGGTTTGGGGGCGCGTTATGACTGGGGCCAACGTCCTGACTTTC	CASSLVWGRVMTGANVLTF
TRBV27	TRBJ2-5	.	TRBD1	TGTGCCAGCAGTTCCCGGACAGGGGGGGAGACCCAGTACTTC	CASSSRTGGETQYF
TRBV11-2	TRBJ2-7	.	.	TGTGCCAGCAGCCCCACCTCCTACGAGCAGTACTTC	CASSPTSYEQYF
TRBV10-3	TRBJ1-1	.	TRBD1	TGTGCCATCAGTGAGACCGGGACAGGGGGTACTGAAGCTTTCTTT	CAISETGTGGTEAFF
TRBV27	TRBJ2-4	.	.	TGTGCCAGCAGTTTAAACGGGGTAGCCAAAAACATTCAGTACTTC	CASSLNGVAKNIQYF
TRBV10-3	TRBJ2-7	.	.	TGTGCCATCTCACTCGACAGAAACTACGAGCAGTACTTC	CAISLDRNYEQYF
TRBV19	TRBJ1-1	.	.	TGTGCCAGTAGTTCGGACAGGAACACTGAAGCTTTCTTT	CASSSDRNTEAFF
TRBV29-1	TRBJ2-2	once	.	TGCAGCGTTGGGGAGAGTAACACCGGGGAGCTGTTTTTT	CSVGESNTGELFF
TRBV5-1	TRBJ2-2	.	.	TGCGCCAGCAGCACTAGCTTGGTGGCCGGGGAGCTGTTTTTT	CASSTSLVAGELFF
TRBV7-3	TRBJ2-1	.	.	TGTGCCAGCAGCCCCCAGCGGGTACGACTATACAATGAGCAGTTCTTC	CASSPQRVRLYNEQFF
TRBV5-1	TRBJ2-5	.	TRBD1	TGCGCCAGCAGCTTAGGTGCAGGACAGGCCCTCCAAGAGACCCAGTACTTC	CASSLGAGQALQETQYF
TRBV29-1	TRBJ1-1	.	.	TGCAGCGTTGCTTTAACCGGACAGAATGAAGCTTTCTTT	CSVALTGQNEAFF
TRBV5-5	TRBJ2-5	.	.	TGTGCCAGCAGCTCGAGAGAGACCCAGTACTTC	CASSSRETQYF
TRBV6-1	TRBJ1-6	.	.	TGTGCCAGCTGTGGGGGGCGGGGTAATTCACCCCTCCACTTT	CASCGGRGNSPLHF